The clone carrying this T cell receptor beta chain was counted many times. Its cognate antigen is unknown. This record belongs to a study of blood T cells in healthy people across ages. For the study at large: When template switching was applied, about one barcoded beta molecule was captured per two T cells. Overall study results and limits: Higher diversity and more naive CD4+ cells were features of long-lived donors, compared to aged donors. Older age coincided with a roughly linear decline in TCR beta diversity per million T cells.

Then a second PCR, running roughly 7 to 11 cycles, was carried out with a sample-barcoded 5' primer and a J-beta primer mix. CDR3-containing paired-end reads numbered at least 2.5 million in each sample. TCRdb redid the calling of the 5' RACE reads with MiXCR, one entry per CDR3 protein. The sample shows fewer than 700,000 distinct CDR3 sequences, over 40% of them seen only once. V was shortened by 6 bases and J by 1 base, with 10 bases between the two germline ends. There are 15 residues in the CDR3. The sequenced material came from blood. The chain employs TRBV12-3 or TRBV12-4 and TRBJ2-6; D is possibly TRBD2 (6 bases). The clonotype comes from a man at least 80 years old in good health. DNA of the CDR3: TGTGCCAGCAGAGGCCGGGGGTCTGGGGCCAACGTCCTGACTTTC. Residues: CASRGRGSGANVLTF.